The clone carrying this T cell receptor beta chain has at least ten counts. No antigen is known for it. Researchers built TCR beta libraries using quantitative 5'-RACE with molecular barcodes. TCRdb re-called the 5' RACE reads with MiXCR, one entry per CDR3 protein. This sample has 250,000 or so distinct CDR3 sequences, with about 10% found just once. The data derive from a study of CD8 T cells in ankylosing spondylitis. The V and J ends lost 1 base and 10 bases respectively, with 14 bases between them. CDR1 is LGHDT and CDR2 is YNNKEL in the germline V gene (reference sequence). The CDR3 totals 15 residues. Study-wide results and limits: It appeared that ankylosing spondylitis blood was characterized by a TCR beta motif of roughly 8 highly homologous variants. Earlier work had already found some motif variants in reactive arthritis synovial fluid and blood. Significant enrichment of disease-linked clones was reportedly seen in matched ankylosing spondylitis synovial fluid.

The rearrangement joins TRBV3-1 to TRBJ1-6; D gene unclear. This TCR was recovered from a male donor with ankylosing spondylitis or in good health (not recorded which). The specimen sequenced was blood, either unsorted or a sorted T cell fraction (not recorded which). CDR3 coding DNA: TGTGCCAGCAGCCAAGGTGGAGGCGCGGGGTCACCCCTCCACTTT. Translating gives CASSQGGGAGSPLHF.